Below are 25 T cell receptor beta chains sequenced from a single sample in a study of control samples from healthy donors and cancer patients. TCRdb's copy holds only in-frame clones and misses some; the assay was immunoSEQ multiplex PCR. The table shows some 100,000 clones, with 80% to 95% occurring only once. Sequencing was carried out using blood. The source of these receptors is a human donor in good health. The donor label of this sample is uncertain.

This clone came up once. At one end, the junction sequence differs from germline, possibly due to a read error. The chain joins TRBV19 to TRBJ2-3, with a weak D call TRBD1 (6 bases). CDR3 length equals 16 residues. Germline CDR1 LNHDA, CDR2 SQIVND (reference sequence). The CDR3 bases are TGTGCCAGCAGTATGGGGGCCCTCGGCAGCACAGATACGCAGTATTTT. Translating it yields CASSMGALGSTDTQYF.

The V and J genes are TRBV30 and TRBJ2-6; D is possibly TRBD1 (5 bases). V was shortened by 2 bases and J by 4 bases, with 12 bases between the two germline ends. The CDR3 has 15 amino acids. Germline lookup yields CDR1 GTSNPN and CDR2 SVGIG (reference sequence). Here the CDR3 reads CAWSSRASGANVLTF. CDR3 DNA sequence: TGTGCCTGGAGTAGCAGGGCTTCAGGGGCCAACGTCCTGACTTTC. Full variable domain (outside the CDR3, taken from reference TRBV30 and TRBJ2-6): SQTIHQWPATLVQPVGSPLSLECTVEGTSNPNLYWYRQAAGRGLQLLFYSVGIGQISSEVPQNLSASRPQDRQFILSSKKLLLSDSGFYLCAWSSRASGANVLTFGAGSRLTVL.

The CDR3 nucleotides read TGTGCCAGCAGCCCAAGACAGAATTCACCCCTCCACTTT. Protein sequence: CASSPRQNSPLHF. The chain joins TRBV12-3 or TRBV12-4 to TRBJ1-6; D perhaps matches TRBD1 (5 bases). The CDR3 has 13 residues. Trimming left V 6 bases short and J 7 bases short, with 10 bases between.

DNA for the CDR3: TGTGCCAGCAGCCAAGATTCACCCCTCCACTTT. Encoded protein: CASSQDSPLHF. V gene TRBV3-1 (or the pseudogene TRBV3-2) combines with J gene TRBJ1-6; D is undetermined. The CDR3 runs 11 residues. From germline, CDR1 is LGHDT and CDR2 YNNKEL (reference sequence). V lost 0 bases and J lost 9, with 0 bases in between.

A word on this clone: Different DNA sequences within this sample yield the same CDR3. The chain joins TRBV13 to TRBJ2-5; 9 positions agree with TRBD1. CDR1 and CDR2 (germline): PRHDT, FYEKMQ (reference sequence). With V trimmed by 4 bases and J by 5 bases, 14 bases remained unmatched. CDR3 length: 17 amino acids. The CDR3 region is CASSWRGQGGVGETQYF. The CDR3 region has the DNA TGTGCCAGCAGCTGGAGGGGACAGGGAGGTGTGGGGGAGACCCAGTACTTC.

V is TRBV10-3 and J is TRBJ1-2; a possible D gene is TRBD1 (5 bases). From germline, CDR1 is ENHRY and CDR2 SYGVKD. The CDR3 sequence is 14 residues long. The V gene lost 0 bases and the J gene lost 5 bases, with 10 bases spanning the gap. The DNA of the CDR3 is TGTGCCATCAGTGAGTCAGCTACAGGATATGGCTACACCTTC. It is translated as CAISESATGYGYTF.

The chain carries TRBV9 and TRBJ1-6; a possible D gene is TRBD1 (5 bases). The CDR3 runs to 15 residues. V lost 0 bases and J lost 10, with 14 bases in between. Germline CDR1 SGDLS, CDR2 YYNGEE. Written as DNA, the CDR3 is TGTGCCAGCAGCGTAGGGGGACGGACCCAATCACCCCTCCACTTT. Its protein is CASSVGGRTQSPLHF.

The CDR3 is CSVGRTNTEAFF. DNA for the CDR3: TGCAGCGTTGGCAGGACGAACACTGAAGCTTTCTTT. This chain connects TRBV29-1 to TRBJ1-1; unclear D gene. Germline values: CDR1 SQVTM, CDR2 ANQGSEA. V lost 4 bases and J lost 1, with 7 bases in between. CDR3 length: 12 residues.

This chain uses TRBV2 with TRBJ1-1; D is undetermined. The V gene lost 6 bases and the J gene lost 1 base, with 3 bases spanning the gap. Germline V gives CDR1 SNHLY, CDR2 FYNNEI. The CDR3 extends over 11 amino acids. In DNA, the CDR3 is TGTGCCAGCAGGTGGAACACTGAAGCTTTCTTT. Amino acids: CASRWNTEAFF.

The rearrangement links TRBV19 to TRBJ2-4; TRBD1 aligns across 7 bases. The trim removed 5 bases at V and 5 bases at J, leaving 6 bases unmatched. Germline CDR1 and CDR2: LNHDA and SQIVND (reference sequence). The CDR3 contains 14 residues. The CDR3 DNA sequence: TGTGCCAGTAGTTCCTATGGGACAGAAAACATTCAGTACTTC. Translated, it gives CASSSYGTENIQYF.

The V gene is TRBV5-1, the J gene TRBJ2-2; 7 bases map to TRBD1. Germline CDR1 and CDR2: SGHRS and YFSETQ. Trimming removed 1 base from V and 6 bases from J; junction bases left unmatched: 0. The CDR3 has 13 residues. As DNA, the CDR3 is TGCGCCAGCAGCTTGACAGGGGCCGGGGAGCTGTTTTTT. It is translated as CASSLTGAGELFF.

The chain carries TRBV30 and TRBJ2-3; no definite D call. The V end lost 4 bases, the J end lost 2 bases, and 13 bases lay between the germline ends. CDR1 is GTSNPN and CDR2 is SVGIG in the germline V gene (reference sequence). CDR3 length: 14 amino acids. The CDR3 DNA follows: TGTGCCTGGATTCGCCCGGTTTTCACAGATACGCAGTATTTT. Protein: CAWIRPVFTDTQYF.

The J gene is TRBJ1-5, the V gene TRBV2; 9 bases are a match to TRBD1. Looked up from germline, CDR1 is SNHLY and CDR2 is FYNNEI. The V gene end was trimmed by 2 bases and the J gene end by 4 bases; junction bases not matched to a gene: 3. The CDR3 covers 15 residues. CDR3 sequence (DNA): TGTGCCAGCAGTGAAAGGGACAGGGATAATCAGCCCCAGCATTTT. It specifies CASSERDRDNQPQHF. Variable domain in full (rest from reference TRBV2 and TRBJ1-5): EPEVTQTPSHQVTQMGQEVILRCVPISNHLYFYWYRQILGQKVEFLVSFYNNEISEKSEIFDDQFSVERPDGSNFTLKIRSTKLEDSAMYFCASSERDRDNQPQHFGDGTRLSIL.

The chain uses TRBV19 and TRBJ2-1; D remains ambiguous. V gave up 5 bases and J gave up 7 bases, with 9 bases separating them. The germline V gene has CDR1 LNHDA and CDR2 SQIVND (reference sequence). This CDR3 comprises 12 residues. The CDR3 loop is CASSERTNEQFF. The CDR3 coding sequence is TGTGCCAGTAGTGAGCGAACAAATGAGCAGTTCTTC.

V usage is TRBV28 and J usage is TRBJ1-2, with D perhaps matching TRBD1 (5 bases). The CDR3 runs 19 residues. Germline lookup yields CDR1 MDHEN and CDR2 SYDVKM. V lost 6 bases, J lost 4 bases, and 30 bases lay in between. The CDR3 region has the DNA TGTGCCAGCAGCATAAGGGGCTGGGGTCCCATTTCGCCATCCTATGGCTACACCTTC. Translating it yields CASSIRGWGPISPSYGYTF.

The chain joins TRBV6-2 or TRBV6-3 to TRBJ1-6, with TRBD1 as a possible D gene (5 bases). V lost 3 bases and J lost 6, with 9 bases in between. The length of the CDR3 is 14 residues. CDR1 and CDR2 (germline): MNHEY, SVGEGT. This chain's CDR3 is CASSYGGSNSPLHF. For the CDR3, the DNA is TGTGCCAGCAGTTATGGGGGGAGTAATTCACCCCTCCACTTT.

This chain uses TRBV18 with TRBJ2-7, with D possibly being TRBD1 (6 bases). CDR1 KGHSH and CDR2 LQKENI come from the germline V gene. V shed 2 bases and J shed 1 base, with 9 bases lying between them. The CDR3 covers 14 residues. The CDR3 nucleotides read TGTGCCAGCTCACCAGAACAGGGATCCTACGAGCAGTACTTC. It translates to CASSPEQGSYEQYF. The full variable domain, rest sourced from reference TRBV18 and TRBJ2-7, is NAGVMQNPRHLVRRRGQEARLRCSPMKGHSHVYWYRQLPEEGLKFMVYLQKENIIDESGMPKERFSAEFPKEGPSILRIQQVVRGDSAAYFCASSPEQGSYEQYFGPGTRLTVT.

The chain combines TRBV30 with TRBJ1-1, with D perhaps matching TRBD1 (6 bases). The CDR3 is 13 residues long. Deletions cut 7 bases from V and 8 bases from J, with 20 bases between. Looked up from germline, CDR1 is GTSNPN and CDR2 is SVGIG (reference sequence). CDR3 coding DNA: TGTGCCTATACTCGCACAGGGTCCCCAGAAGCTTTCTTT. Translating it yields CAYTRTGSPEAFF.

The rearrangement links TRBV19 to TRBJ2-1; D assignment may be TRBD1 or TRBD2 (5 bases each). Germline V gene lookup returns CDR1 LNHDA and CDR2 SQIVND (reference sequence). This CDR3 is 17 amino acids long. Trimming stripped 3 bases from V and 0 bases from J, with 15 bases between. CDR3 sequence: CASSMPPGPDSYNEQFF. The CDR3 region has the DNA TGTGCCAGTAGTATGCCACCGGGACCGGACTCCTACAATGAGCAGTTCTTC.

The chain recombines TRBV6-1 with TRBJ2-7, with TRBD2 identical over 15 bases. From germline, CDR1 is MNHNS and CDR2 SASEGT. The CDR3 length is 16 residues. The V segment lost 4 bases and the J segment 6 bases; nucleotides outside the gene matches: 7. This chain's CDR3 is CASSGGLAGGEGEQYF. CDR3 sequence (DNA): TGTGCCAGCAGTGGGGGACTAGCGGGGGGAGAAGGCGAGCAGTACTTC.

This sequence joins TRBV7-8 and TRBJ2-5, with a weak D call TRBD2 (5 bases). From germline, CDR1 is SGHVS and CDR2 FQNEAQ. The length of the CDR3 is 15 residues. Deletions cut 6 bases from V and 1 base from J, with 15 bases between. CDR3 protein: CASSFFGLGQETQYF. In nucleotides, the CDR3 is TGTGCCAGCAGTTTTTTCGGACTGGGCCAAGAGACCCAGTACTTC.

The CDR3 loop is CASSQDRILAGEQFF. CDR3 DNA sequence: TGTGCCAGCAGCCAAGATCGGATCTTGGCAGGGGAGCAGTTCTTC. The J gene is TRBJ2-1, the V gene TRBV3-1 (or the pseudogene TRBV3-2); the D gene is possibly TRBD1 (5 bases). The CDR3 length is 15 residues. V lost 0 bases and J 10 bases, leaving 16 bases between the germline ends. Germline values: CDR1 LGHDT, CDR2 YNNKEL (reference sequence).

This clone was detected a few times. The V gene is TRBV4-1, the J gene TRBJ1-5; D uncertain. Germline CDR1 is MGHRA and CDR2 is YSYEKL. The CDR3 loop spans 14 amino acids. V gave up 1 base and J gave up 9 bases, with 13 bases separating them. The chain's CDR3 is CASSQGDHSGPQHF. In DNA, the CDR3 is TGCGCCAGCAGCCAAGGAGACCACTCTGGGCCCCAGCATTTT.

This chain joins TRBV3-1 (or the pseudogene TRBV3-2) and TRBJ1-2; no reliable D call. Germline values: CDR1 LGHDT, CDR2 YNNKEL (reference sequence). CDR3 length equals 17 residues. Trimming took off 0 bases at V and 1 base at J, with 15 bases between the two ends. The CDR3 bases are TGTGCCAGCAGCCAAGATCCCAGTCCTAGACTTAACTATGGCTACACCTTC. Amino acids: CASSQDPSPRLNYGYTF.

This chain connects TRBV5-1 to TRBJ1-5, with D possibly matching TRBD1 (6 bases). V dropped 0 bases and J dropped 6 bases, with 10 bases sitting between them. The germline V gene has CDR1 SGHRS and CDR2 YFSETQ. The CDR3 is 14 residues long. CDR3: CASSLVGGTQPQHF. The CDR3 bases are TGCGCCAGCAGCTTGGTCGGGGGCACTCAGCCCCAGCATTTT.